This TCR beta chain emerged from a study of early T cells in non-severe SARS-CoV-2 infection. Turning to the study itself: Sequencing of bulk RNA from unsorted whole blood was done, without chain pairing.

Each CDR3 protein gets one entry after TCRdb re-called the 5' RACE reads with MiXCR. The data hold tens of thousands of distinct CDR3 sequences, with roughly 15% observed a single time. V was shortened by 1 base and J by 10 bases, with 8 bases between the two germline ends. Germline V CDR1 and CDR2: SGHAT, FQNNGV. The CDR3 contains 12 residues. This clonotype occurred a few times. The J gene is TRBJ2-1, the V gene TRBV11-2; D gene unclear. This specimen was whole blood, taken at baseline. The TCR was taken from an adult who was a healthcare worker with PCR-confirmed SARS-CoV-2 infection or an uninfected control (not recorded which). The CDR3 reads CASSLVGLEQFF. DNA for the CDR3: TGTGCCAGCAGCTTAGTGGGCCTCGAGCAGTTCTTC.